The clone carrying this T cell receptor beta chain was detected ten times or more. Its matching antigen is unknown. The read stops 3 residues short of the end of the CDR3; the missing end is completed from the germline J gene. The sample originates from a study of T cell clonality in common variable immunodeficiency. Overall study results and limits: Fewer TCRbeta clones were shared among CVID subjects than controls. Repertoire-complication correlations in CVID were limited by patient heterogeneity. CVID subjects had higher TCRbeta clonality than healthy controls, most marked in about a third. Fewer deletions and N-nucleotide insertions were reportedly seen in common variable immunodeficiency TCR beta sequences.

The germline V gene encodes CDR1 SGHDT and CDR2 YYEEEE. The CDR3 has 14 residues. V lost 3 bases, J lost 3 bases, and 5 bases stayed unmatched. Assay used: immunoSEQ multiplex PCR; TCRdb lists only in-frame clones, some missing. The sample includes over 35,000 clones, none of them occurring once. The rearrangement joins TRBV5-6 to TRBJ2-7; the match to TRBD2 covers 8 bases. The specimen was peripheral blood mononuclear cells. This receptor was obtained from a person aged 18 to 70 in good health. The sequenced CDR3 bases are TGTGCCAGCAGCTCTATACTAGCGGTCTACGAG. This translates into CASSSILAVYE. The full CDR3 is CASSSILAVYEQYF.